This T cell receptor (beta chain) was profiled in a study of blood T cell repertoires in COVID-19. For the study at large: Material from acute and convalescent COVID-19 was sourced from the United States, Italy and Spain.

TCRdb's copy holds only in-frame clones and misses some; the assay was immunoSEQ multiplex PCR. The data contain some 150,000 clones, approximately 78% of them singletons. This CDR3 comprises 14 residues. V lost 6 bases, J lost 3 bases, and 14 bases lay in between. Germline CDR1 reads LNHDA; CDR2 reads SQIVND (reference sequence). The sequenced material came from peripheral blood. The rearrangement uses TRBV19 and TRBJ1-2; tentatively, D is TRBD1 (6 bases). This clonotype was sampled from a woman older than 75 with acute or convalescent COVID-19. The CDR3 DNA reads as TGTGCCAGTAGGGCCTCCAGGGGAGACTATGGCTACACCTTC. This gives the protein CASRASRGDYGYTF.